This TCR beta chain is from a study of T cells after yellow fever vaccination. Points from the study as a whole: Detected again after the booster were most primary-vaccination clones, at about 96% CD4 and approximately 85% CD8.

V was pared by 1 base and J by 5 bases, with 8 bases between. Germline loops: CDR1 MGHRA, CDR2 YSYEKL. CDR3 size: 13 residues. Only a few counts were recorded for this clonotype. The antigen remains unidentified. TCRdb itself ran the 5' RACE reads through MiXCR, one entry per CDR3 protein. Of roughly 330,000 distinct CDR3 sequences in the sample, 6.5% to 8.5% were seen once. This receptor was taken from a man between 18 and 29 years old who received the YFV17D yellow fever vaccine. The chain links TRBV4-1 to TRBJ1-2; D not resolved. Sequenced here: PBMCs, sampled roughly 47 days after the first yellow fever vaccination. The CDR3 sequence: CASSQGAPYGYTF. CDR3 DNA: TGCGCCAGCAGCCAAGGAGCTCCTTATGGCTACACCTTC.